This T cell receptor beta chain was documented in a study of PD-L1 blockade in urothelial cancer. Overall study: Blood analysis occurred 3 weeks (second dose) and 6 weeks after treatment start.

Indicated time point: pretreatment peripheral blood. For each patient, 1 to 8 samples were obtained, pretreatment and on-treatment. Clones were read by immunoSEQ multiplex PCR, and TCRdb kept only the in-frame ones, dropping some. The profile shows around 130,000 clones, around 85% of them singletons. The sequenced sample was PBMCs, obtained around atezolizumab (anti-PD-L1) treatment. This TCR was sampled from a man aged 50-59 years with urothelial cancer.

The CDR3 protein is CASSEASGENGYTF. The CDR3 bases are TGTGCCAGCAGCGAGGCCTCAGGGGAGAATGGCTACACCTTC. The rearrangement joins TRBV13 to TRBJ1-2; D might be TRBD1 (6 bases). The CDR3 has 14 residues. The V gene's germline CDR1 is PRHDT and CDR2 FYEKMQ (reference sequence). The V gene lost 5 bases and the J gene lost 6 bases, with 16 bases spanning the gap.